This T cell receptor beta chain appears in the sequencing data of a study of CD8+ T cells in alopecia areata. Overall study: Tofacitinib lasted 6 to 18 months, then 6 months off drug.

On this clone: The target antigen is unknown.

With 5 bases removed from V and 1 base from J, the gap between germline ends came to 5 bases. From germline, CDR1 is SGHVS and CDR2 FQNEAQ. The CDR3 sequence is 13 residues long. Collection of lesional scalp punch biopsies and peripheral blood was performed in alopecia areata patients. Extraction and reverse transcription of RNA yielded cDNA as the sequencing template. TCRdb keeps only in-frame clones here, not all; method: immunoSEQ multiplex PCR. The sample shows approximately 12,000 clones, more than 45% of them seen only once. Study results and limitations: Sequenced scalp T cells also include alphabeta T cells resident in normal skin. Across lesional scalp, and particularly alopecia totalis/universalis, clonality surpassed that of normal scalp.

The sequence derives from a human donor with alopecia areata. The gene calls are TRBV7-8 and TRBJ2-2; no clear D gene. Sequencing was done on a sample of skin. The CDR3 DNA is TGTGCCAGCAGCGCTCAGAACACCGGGGAGCTGTTTTTT. This translates into CASSAQNTGELFF.